This T cell receptor (beta chain) was captured by sequencing in a study of blood T cell repertoires in COVID-19. Study in general: Some COVID-19 samples were acute and others convalescent; all came from the United States, Italy and Spain. T cells, B-cell-depleted T cells, or PBMCs supplied cDNA or gDNA.

Seattle's cohort entered during active infection and was followed longitudinally. Germline loops: CDR1 MNHEY, CDR2 SMNVEV (reference sequence). This CDR3 contains 13 residues. V dropped 4 bases and J dropped 11 bases, with 17 bases sitting between them. As processed by the authors: Amplifying reference gene primers gave estimates of nucleated cell counts. This table comes from immunoSEQ multiplex PCR, and its TCRdb copy is limited to in-frame clones, with some not included. That table gives V, J and clone size, and the DNA gave D and trimming. Among about 300,000 clones, approximately 84% were seen once, and the ten largest hold more than 1.2%.

This receptor was identified in a human donor with COVID-19, enrolled during active disease. The donor label of this sample is uncertain. Sequences were obtained from peripheral blood. The chain carries TRBV27 and TRBJ1-1, with no clear D. The CDR3 sequence: CASSSTGVGEAFF. DNA of the CDR3: TGTGCCAGCAGTTCCACCGGGGTTGGGGAGGCTTTCTTT.